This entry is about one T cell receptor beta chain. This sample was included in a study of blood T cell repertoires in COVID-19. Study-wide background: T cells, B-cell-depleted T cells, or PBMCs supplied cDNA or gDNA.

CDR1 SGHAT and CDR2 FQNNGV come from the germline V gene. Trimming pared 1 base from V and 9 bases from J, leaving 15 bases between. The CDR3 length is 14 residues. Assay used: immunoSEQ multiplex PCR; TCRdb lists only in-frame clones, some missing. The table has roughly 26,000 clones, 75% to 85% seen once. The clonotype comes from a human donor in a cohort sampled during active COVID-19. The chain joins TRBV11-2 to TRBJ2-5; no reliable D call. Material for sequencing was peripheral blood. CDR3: CASSLVSVRRAQYF. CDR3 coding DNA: TGTGCCAGCAGCTTAGTTTCAGTCCGCCGGGCCCAGTACTTC.